This passage covers 24 T cell receptor beta chains from one sample sequenced in a study of T cell repertoires in cytomegalovirus infection. TCRdb analysed the reads with MiXCR anew, one entry per CDR3 protein. In the table there are 250,000 to 300,000 distinct CDR3 sequences, about a sixth of which are singletons. The sample taken for sequencing was CD8+ T cells from PBMCs. Receptor source: a human donor in good health (CMV status not recorded). Some clones in this sample may be carry-over from other donors' samples.

The chain carries TRBV4-1 and TRBJ2-1; D unresolved. Germline assignment: CDR1 MGHRA and CDR2 YSYEKL. The CDR3 has 15 residues. The V end lost 1 base, the J end lost 4 bases, and 11 bases lay between the germline ends. CDR3 loop: CASSQVQGSYNEQFF. CDR3 DNA sequence: TGCGCCAGCAGCCAAGTACAAGGATCATACAATGAGCAGTTCTTC.

Of note for this clonotype: This may arise from a read error, as a much more abundant clone is one base away. The V and J genes are TRBV6-1 and TRBJ2-1; D call uncertain. Looked up from germline, CDR1 is MNHNS and CDR2 is SASEGT. The CDR3 consists of 13 residues. This CDR3 reads CTSGDPNYNEQFF. The CDR3 nucleotides are TGTACCAGTGGGGATCCGAACTACAATGAGCAGTTCTTC.

Worth noting for this clonotype: This may be a read error, as it is one base from a much larger clone. The chain has TRBV11-2 and TRBJ2-1; D gene ambiguous. The CDR3 is made up of 14 amino acids. Per the germline V gene, CDR1 is SGHAT and CDR2 is FQNNGV. This CDR3 is CASSLLSSYNKQFF. The CDR3 DNA follows: TGTGCCAGCAGCTTATTGAGCTCCTACAATAAGCAGTTCTTC.

This clonotype came up many times. The chain combines TRBV7-2 with TRBJ2-5; TRBD1 aligns across 8 bases. V was clipped by 2 bases and J by 3 bases; unmatched bases: 5. Germline V gives CDR1 SGHTA, CDR2 FQGNSA. There are 15 residues in the CDR3. The CDR3 protein is CASSLYRGEKETQYF. DNA of the CDR3: TGTGCCAGCAGCTTATACAGGGGGGAGAAAGAGACCCAGTACTTC.

This clonotype was observed a handful of times. This rearrangement joins TRBV20-1 to TRBJ1-2; possible D gene TRBD1, 5 bases. The CDR3 length is 16 residues. V was pared by 6 bases and J by 4 bases, with 24 bases between. Germline lookup yields CDR1 DFQATT and CDR2 SNEGSKA (reference sequence). The DNA for the CDR3 is TGCAGTGCCAGTGGGGACGTGCGACCTTACCTCTATGGCTACACCTTC. The encoded protein is CSASGDVRPYLYGYTF.

This clonotype was detected many times. The gene calls are TRBV7-6 and TRBJ2-7, with TRBD1 matching over 7 bases. Germline CDR1 SGHVS, CDR2 FNYEAQ. CDR3 length equals 13 residues. The V segment lost 4 bases and the J segment 4 bases; nucleotides outside the gene matches: 4. CDR3 in amino acids: CASSSTGKYEQYF. In DNA form, the CDR3 reads TGTGCCAGCAGCTCGACAGGGAAATACGAGCAGTACTTC.

This clonotype was detected only a few times. The V call is TRBV4-1, the J call TRBJ2-7; either TRBD1 or TRBD2 may fit D (5 bases each). This CDR3 contains 14 residues. Germline V lookup: CDR1 MGHRA, CDR2 YSYEKL. V was pared by 0 bases and J by 2 bases, with 8 bases between. Written as DNA, the CDR3 is TGCGCCAGCAGCCAAGATCCGGGACCCTACGAGCAGTACTTC. Translation gives CASSQDPGPYEQYF.

The chain links TRBV7-9 to TRBJ2-5, with 9 bases that match TRBD2. The V gene's germline CDR1 is SEHNR and CDR2 FQNEAQ (reference sequence). The CDR3 runs 15 residues. The trim removed 4 bases at V and 7 bases at J, leaving 10 bases unmatched. The CDR3 reads CASSSPWTSARTQYF. Here the CDR3 DNA reads TGTGCCAGCAGCTCTCCATGGACTAGCGCTCGGACCCAGTACTTC.

There are many counts of this clonotype. The V and J genes are TRBV4-1 and TRBJ2-5; maybe TRBD1 (6 bases). The CDR3 totals 16 residues. The germline V and J ends were trimmed by 3 bases and 1 base, with 15 bases remaining between them. Germline V gives CDR1 MGHRA, CDR2 YSYEKL. CDR3 in amino acids: CASSQQGQGTQETQYF. The CDR3 coding sequence is TGCGCCAGCAGCCAGCAGGGCCAGGGGACCCAAGAGACCCAGTACTTC.

As for this clonotype: Compared with germline, one end of the junction differs, possibly owing to a read error. V is TRBV6-1 and J is TRBJ2-1; D remains ambiguous. Germline V gene sequence: CDR1 MNHNS, CDR2 SASEGT. CDR3 length: 11 amino acids. The chain's CDR3 is CASSRKNGQFF. In DNA, the CDR3 is TGTGCCAGCAGTCGGAAGAATGGGCAGTTCTTC.

The sample holds many counts of this clonotype. J is TRBJ2-1 and V is TRBV7-8; 7 positions match TRBD2. The germline V gene encodes CDR1 SGHVS and CDR2 FQNEAQ. The J segment lost 14 bases and the V segment lost 1 base, leaving 8 bases of the junction unmatched. The CDR3 consists of 13 residues. The CDR3 protein is CASSLGGLPQEFF. DNA of the CDR3: TGTGCCAGCAGCTTAGGGGGACTACCCCAAGAGTTCTTC.

This clonotype has more than one count but fewer than ten. The chain is built from TRBV7-8 and TRBJ2-4, with TRBD2 matching over 11 bases. Trimming took 1 base from V and 7 from J; bases not matched to a gene: 9. The germline V gene encodes CDR1 SGHVS and CDR2 FQNEAQ. The CDR3 is made up of 17 amino acids. This CDR3 is CASSLVSGGETNNIQYF. The CDR3 nucleotides read TGTGCCAGCAGCTTAGTTAGCGGGGGGGAAACGAACAACATTCAGTACTTC.

This chain joins TRBV12-3 or TRBV12-4 and TRBJ1-2; no clear D gene. The V and J ends lost 3 bases and 5 bases respectively, with 7 bases between them. The CDR3 is made up of 12 amino acids. CDR3 residues: CASSFGEYGYTF. In DNA, the CDR3 is TGTGCCAGCAGTTTCGGGGAATATGGCTACACCTTC.

This clonotype was picked up a small number of times. The V and J genes are TRBV4-1 and TRBJ2-7; 9 bases align to TRBD1. The V and J ends lost 2 bases and 2 bases, in that order; junction bases with no gene match: 4. This CDR3 comprises 15 residues. CDR1 and CDR2 from the germline V gene are MGHRA and YSYEKL. CDR3: CASSQKTGGTYEQYF. As DNA, the CDR3 is TGCGCCAGCAGCCAAAAGACAGGGGGGACCTACGAGCAGTACTTC.

In this sample, this clonotype turned up a few times. In DNA form, the CDR3 reads TGTGCCAGTAGTCCCTCATTTCTACGGGAGCAGTACTTC. Translated, it gives CASSPSFLREQYF. The rearrangement uses TRBV19 and TRBJ2-7; D ambiguous. This CDR3 has 13 amino acids. Germline CDR1 LNHDA, CDR2 SQIVND (reference sequence). V dropped 5 bases and J dropped 7 bases, with 15 bases sitting between them.

In its sample, this clonotype was seen a few times. The rearrangement links TRBV29-1 to TRBJ2-5; 8 bases line up with TRBD2. The germline V gene has CDR1 SQVTM and CDR2 ANQGSEA. The J segment lost 3 bases and the V segment lost 1 base, leaving 7 bases of the junction unmatched. The CDR3 loop spans 15 amino acids. The CDR3: CSVEGVAGSEETQYF. The CDR3 DNA follows: TGCAGCGTTGAAGGGGTAGCGGGGAGCGAAGAGACCCAGTACTTC.

This clonotype was seen repeatedly, ten times or more. The V call is TRBV7-2, the J call TRBJ2-3; 14 nucleotides agree with TRBD2. The CDR3 contains 18 residues. V lost 5 bases to trimming and J lost 2 bases; unmatched junction nucleotides: 9. Germline loops: CDR1 SGHTA, CDR2 FQGNSA. CDR3 sequence (DNA): TGTGCCAGCAGCGTTGCGCGGACTAGCGGGGGGTTCACAGATACGCAGTATTTT. This translates into CASSVARTSGGFTDTQYF.

About this clonotype: This sequence may be a read error, since a much larger clone differs from it by one base. The J gene is TRBJ2-5, the V gene TRBV7-2; 8 nucleotides agree with TRBD2. This CDR3 spans 16 amino acids. V lost 8 bases and J lost 2; bases outside the gene matches: 13. Per the germline V gene, CDR1 is SGHTA and CDR2 is FQGNSA. Here the CDR3 reads CASREPAGEDQETQYF. Written as DNA, the CDR3 is TGTGCCAGCCGTGAACCAGCGGGGGAGGATCAAGAGACCCAGTACTTC.

This clonotype has just a few counts. The chain is built from TRBV7-9 and TRBJ2-3; TRBD2 agrees at 7 bases. Germline V gene data show CDR1 as SEHNR and CDR2 as FQNEAQ (reference sequence). After removal of 4 bases from V and 0 bases from J, the junction contained 4 bases not matched to a gene. The CDR3 sequence is 15 residues long. The CDR3 protein is CASSYSGGSTDTQYF. In DNA, the CDR3 is TGTGCCAGCAGCTATTCGGGGGGAAGCACAGATACGCAGTATTTT. The full variable domain, rest sourced from reference TRBV7-9 and TRBJ2-3, is DTGVSQNPRHKITKRGQNVTFRCDPISEHNRLYWYRQTLGQGPEFLTYFQNEAQLEKSRLLSDRFSAERPKGSFSTLEIQRTEQGDSAMYLCASSYSGGSTDTQYFGPGTRLTVL.

This clonotype was counted between two and nine times. V and J are TRBV7-9 and TRBJ2-7, with TRBD1 matching 7 bases. Looked up from germline, CDR1 is SEHNR and CDR2 is FQNEAQ (reference sequence). The CDR3 is 17 residues long. Losses at the gene ends were 1 base for V and 0 bases for J; bases not matched to a gene: 9. CDR3 bases: TGTGCCAGCAGCTTAGGGCGCCAGGGACAGTACTCCTACGAGCAGTACTTC. Its protein is CASSLGRQGQYSYEQYF.

In its sample, this clonotype was seen many times. The CDR3 bases are TGTGCCAGCAGCTTCCGCGTGGGGGGGATCAATGAGCAGTTCTTC. It yields the protein CASSFRVGGINEQFF. The chain joins TRBV7-8 to TRBJ2-1; 7 bases are a match to TRBD2. The CDR3 totals 15 residues. Germline lookup yields CDR1 SGHVS and CDR2 FQNEAQ. V was pared by 3 bases and J by 6 bases, with 8 bases of the junction left unmatched.

This clonotype came up many times. The chain is built from TRBV7-8 and TRBJ1-5, with no clear D. The CDR3 is made up of 15 amino acids. Trimming removed 5 bases from V and 2 bases from J, with 13 bases in between. CDR1 SGHVS and CDR2 FQNEAQ come from the germline V gene. The CDR3 DNA reads TGTGCCAGCAGCACGCCCGGTTTGGGCAATCAGCCCCAGCATTTT. Translated: CASSTPGLGNQPQHF.

This clonotype was detected many times. The chain carries TRBV7-2 and TRBJ2-7, with D perhaps TRBD1 (6 bases). The germline V gene encodes CDR1 SGHTA and CDR2 FQGNSA. This CDR3 is built from 12 residues. The V and J ends lost 8 bases and 4 bases respectively, with 12 bases between them. This CDR3 reads CASADSTYEQYF. CDR3 nucleotide sequence: TGTGCCAGCGCGGACAGCACTTACGAGCAGTACTTC.

V usage is TRBV4-3 and J usage is TRBJ2-3, with 10 bases matching TRBD1. The germline V gene encodes CDR1 LGHNA and CDR2 YSLEER. This CDR3 is 17 amino acids long. Losses at the gene ends were 3 bases for V and 3 bases for J; bases not matched to a gene: 9. The CDR3 loop reads CASSHKTGTGVTDTQYF. The CDR3 DNA reads as TGCGCCAGCAGCCACAAAACCGGGACAGGGGTAACAGATACGCAGTATTTT.